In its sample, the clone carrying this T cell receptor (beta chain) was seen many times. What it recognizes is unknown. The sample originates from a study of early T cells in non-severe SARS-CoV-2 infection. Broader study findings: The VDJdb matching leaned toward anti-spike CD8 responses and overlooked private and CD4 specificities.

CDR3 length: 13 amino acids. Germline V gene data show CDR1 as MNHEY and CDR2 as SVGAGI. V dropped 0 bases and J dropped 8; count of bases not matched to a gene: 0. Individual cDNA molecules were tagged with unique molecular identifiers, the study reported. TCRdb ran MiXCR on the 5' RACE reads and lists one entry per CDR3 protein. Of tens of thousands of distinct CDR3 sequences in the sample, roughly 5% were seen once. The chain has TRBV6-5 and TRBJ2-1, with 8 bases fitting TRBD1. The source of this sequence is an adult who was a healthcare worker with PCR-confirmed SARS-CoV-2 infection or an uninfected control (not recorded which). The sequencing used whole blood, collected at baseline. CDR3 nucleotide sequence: TGTGCCAGCAGTTACTCCAGGGGGCATGAGCAGTTCTTC. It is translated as CASSYSRGHEQFF.